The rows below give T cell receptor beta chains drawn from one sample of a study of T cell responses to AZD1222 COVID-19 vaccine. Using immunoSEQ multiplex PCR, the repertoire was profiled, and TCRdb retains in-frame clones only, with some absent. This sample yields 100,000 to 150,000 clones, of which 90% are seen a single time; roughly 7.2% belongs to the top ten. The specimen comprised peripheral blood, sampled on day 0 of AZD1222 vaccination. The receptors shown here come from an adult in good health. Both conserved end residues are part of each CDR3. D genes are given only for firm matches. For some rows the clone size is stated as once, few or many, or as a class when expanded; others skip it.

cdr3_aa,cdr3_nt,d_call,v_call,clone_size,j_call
CSASWQADGYTF,TGCAGTGCTAGTTGGCAGGCGGATGGCTACACCTTC,-,TRBV20-1,-,TRBJ1-2
CATSNRQGTRTQYF,TGTGCCACCAGCAATAGACAGGGGACAAGGACCCAGTACTTC,TRBD1,TRBV15,once,TRBJ2-5
CASSFGQASYNEQFF,TGCGCCAGCAGCTTCGGACAGGCCTCCTACAATGAGCAGTTCTTC,TRBD1,TRBV5-1,-,TRBJ2-1
CASSLQSTYNEQFF,TGTGCCAGCAGCCTTCAGAGCACCTACAATGAGCAGTTCTTC,-,TRBV5-8,once,TRBJ2-1
CATRGRPPNNSPLHF,TGTGCCACCAGGGGCAGGCCTCCCAATAATTCACCCCTCCACTTT,-,TRBV15,-,TRBJ1-6
CASRISGGSTDTQYF,TGTGCCAGCAGAATATCGGGGGGCAGCACAGATACGCAGTATTTT,-,TRBV7-3,-,TRBJ2-3
CASSDSGGEETQYF,TGCGCCAGCAGTGATTCCGGGGGGGAAGAGACCCAGTACTTC,TRBD2,TRBV10-2,-,TRBJ2-5
CASSGQGATYGYTF,TGTGCCAGCTCCGGACAGGGGGCAACCTATGGCTACACCTTC,TRBD1,TRBV18,-,TRBJ1-2
CASSEQRSLTGELFF,TGTGCCAGCAGTGAACAGAGAAGTCTCACCGGGGAGCTGTTTTTT,-,TRBV6-4,-,TRBJ2-2
CATTLMDNSPLHF,TGTGCCACCACCCTGATGGATAATTCACCCCTCCACTTT,-,TRBV15,-,TRBJ1-6
CASRRDGDYEQHF,TGTGCCAGCAGAAGGGACGGGGACTACGAGCAGCACTTC,TRBD2,TRBV6-5,-,TRBJ2-7
CASSDGQDYNEQFF,TGTGCCAGCAGTGATGGACAGGACTACAATGAGCAGTTCTTC,TRBD1,TRBV6-1,few,TRBJ2-1
CASSLAHQSSYNSPLHF,TGCGCCAGCAGCTTGGCCCACCAGAGCTCCTATAATTCACCCCTCCACTTT,-,TRBV5-1,-,TRBJ1-6
CAARLAGEDTQYF,TGTGCCGCCAGACTAGCGGGGGAAGATACGCAGTATTTT,TRBD2,TRBV10-3,-,TRBJ2-3
CASGSGGNQPQHF,TGCGCCAGCGGAAGCGGGGGGAATCAGCCCCAGCATTTT,-,TRBV10-2,-,TRBJ1-5
CASSFPGQGGGYTF,TGTGCCAGCAGTTTCCCCGGACAGGGAGGTGGCTACACCTTC,TRBD1,TRBV28,-,TRBJ1-2
CASSRTGTDTQYF,TGTGCCAGCAGCCGGACCGGCACAGATACGCAGTATTTT,-,TRBV14,-,TRBJ2-3
CASSLESGGGRNEQFF,TGTGCCAGCAGCTTAGAATCTGGCGGGGGGCGGAATGAGCAGTTCTTC,TRBD2,TRBV7-2,-,TRBJ2-1
CASRREGSTGELFF,TGTGCCAGCAGGCGGGAGGGGTCCACCGGGGAGCTGTTTTTT,TRBD2,TRBV2,few,TRBJ2-2
CASSTGQGEIEAFF,TGTGCCAGCAGCACGGGACAGGGGGAGATTGAAGCTTTCTTT,TRBD1,TRBV28,-,TRBJ1-1
CAWSTGGDQPQHF,TGTGCCTGGAGTACAGGGGGTGATCAGCCCCAGCATTTT,TRBD1,TRBV30,-,TRBJ1-5
CASSLTYGEQFF,TGTGCCAGCAGCTTAACATATGGGGAGCAGTTCTTC,-,TRBV7-3,-,TRBJ2-1